This T cell receptor beta chain was sequenced during a study of cytomegalovirus exposure and HLA in healthy donors. This clone was observed a single time. 60 Vbeta and 13 Jbeta primers were used in PCR. Some clones are missing from TCRdb's copy, which holds only in-frame ones; the method was immunoSEQ multiplex PCR. Of 110,000 to 150,000 clones in the sample, roughly 77% are singletons; the top ten hold approximately 2.8%. The receptor comes from a female donor in good health and CMV-seronegative. Sequencing was performed on PBMCs.

This CDR3 reads CATSRVYLAANEKLFF. The CDR3 coding sequence is TGTGCCACCAGCAGAGTTTATCTGGCGGCTAATGAAAAACTGTTTTTT. This chain joins TRBV15 and TRBJ1-4, with D hard to call. Germline V lookup: CDR1 LNHNV, CDR2 YYDKDF (reference sequence). Trimming pared 1 base from V and 3 bases from J, leaving 12 bases between. The CDR3 length is 16 residues.